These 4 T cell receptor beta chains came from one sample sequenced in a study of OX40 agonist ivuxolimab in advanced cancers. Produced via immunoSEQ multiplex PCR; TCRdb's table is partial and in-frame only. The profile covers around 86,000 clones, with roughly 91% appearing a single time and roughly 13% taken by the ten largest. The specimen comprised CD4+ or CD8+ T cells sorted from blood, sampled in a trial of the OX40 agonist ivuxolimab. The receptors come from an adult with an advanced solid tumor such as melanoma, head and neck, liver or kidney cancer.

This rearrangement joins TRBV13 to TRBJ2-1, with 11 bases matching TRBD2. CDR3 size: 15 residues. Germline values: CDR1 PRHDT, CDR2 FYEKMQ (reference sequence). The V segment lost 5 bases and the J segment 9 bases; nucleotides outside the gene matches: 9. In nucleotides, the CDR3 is TGTGCCAGCAGCGGGAGGACTAGCGGGTTGCTTGAGCAGTTCTTC. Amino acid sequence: CASSGRTSGLLEQFF.

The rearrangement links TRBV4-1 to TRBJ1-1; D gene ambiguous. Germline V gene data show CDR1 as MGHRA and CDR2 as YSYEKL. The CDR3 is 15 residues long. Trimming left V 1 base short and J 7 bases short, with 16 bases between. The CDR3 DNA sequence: TGCGCCAGCAGCCAAGGAACCAACGGATGGGGTGAAGCTTTCTTT. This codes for CASSQGTNGWGEAFF.

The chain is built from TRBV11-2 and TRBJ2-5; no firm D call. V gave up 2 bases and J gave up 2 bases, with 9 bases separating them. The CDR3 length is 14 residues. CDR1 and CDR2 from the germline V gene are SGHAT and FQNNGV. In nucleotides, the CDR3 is TGTGCCAGCAGCTTAAGGCGGAGTCAAGAGACCCAGTACTTC. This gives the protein CASSLRRSQETQYF.

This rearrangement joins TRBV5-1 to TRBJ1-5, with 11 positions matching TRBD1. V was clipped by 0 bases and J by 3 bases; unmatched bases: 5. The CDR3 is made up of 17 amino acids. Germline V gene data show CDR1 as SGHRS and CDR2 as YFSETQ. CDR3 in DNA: TGCGCCAGCAGCTTGGGGTGGGGACAGGGGGACAATCAGCCCCAGCATTTT. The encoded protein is CASSLGWGQGDNQPQHF. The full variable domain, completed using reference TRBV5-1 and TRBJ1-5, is KAGVTQTPRYLIKTRGQQVTLSCSPISGHRSVSWYQQTPGQGLQFLFEYFSETQRNKGNFPGRFSGRQFSNSRSEMNVSTLELGDSALYLCASSLGWGQGDNQPQHFGDGTRLSIL.